These 2 T cell receptor beta chains were sequenced from one sample in a study of blood T cell repertoires in COVID-19. The assay was immunoSEQ multiplex PCR, and TCRdb's table has in-frame clones only and misses some. The repertoire holds 250,000 to 300,000 clones, with 91% as singletons. Sequenced material: PBMCs or T cells enriched from blood (not recorded which). Receptor source: a human donor in a cohort exposed to, infected with or recovered from COVID-19 (not recorded which). The donor label of this sample is uncertain.

The V call is TRBV2, the J call TRBJ1-2; D perhaps matches TRBD1 (5 bases). The ends were cut back, 3 bases at V and 8 bases at J, with 13 bases in the middle. The CDR3 totals 13 residues. Germline V lookup: CDR1 SNHLY, CDR2 FYNNEI. The CDR3 protein is CASSDFGARGYTF. The DNA for the CDR3 is TGTGCCAGCAGTGACTTTGGGGCGCGGGGCTACACCTTC.

The gene calls are TRBV30 and TRBJ2-3; D gene uncertain. Per germline, CDR1 GTSNPN and CDR2 SVGIG (reference sequence). Trimming took 3 bases from V and 5 from J, leaving 6 bases between them. This CDR3 is 11 amino acids long. In nucleotides, the CDR3 is TGTGCCTGGAGCTCGGGAGATACGCAGTATTTT. This gives the protein CAWSSGDTQYF. Based on the CDR3 plus reference TRBV30 and TRBJ2-3, the full variable domain is SQTIHQWPATLVQPVGSPLSLECTVEGTSNPNLYWYRQAAGRGLQLLFYSVGIGQISSEVPQNLSASRPQDRQFILSSKKLLLSDSGFYLCAWSSGDTQYFGPGTRLTVL.